The 21 T cell receptor beta chains listed next were all sequenced from one sample in a study of cytomegalovirus exposure and HLA in healthy donors. PCR involved 60 Vbeta and 13 Jbeta primers. Using immunoSEQ multiplex PCR, the repertoire was profiled, and TCRdb retains in-frame clones only, with some absent. The sample has around 140,000 clones, approximately 87% seen once. Sequenced input: PBMCs. The source is a man in his forties in good health and CMV-seronegative.

This chain uses TRBV30 with TRBJ1-1, with D unresolved. In germline, CDR1 is GTSNPN, CDR2 SVGIG (reference sequence). This CDR3 comprises 14 residues. V lost 3 bases, J lost 0 bases, and 11 bases lay in between. The CDR3 reads CAWRRENMNTEAFF. CDR3 sequence (DNA): TGTGCCTGGAGGAGGGAGAACATGAACACTGAAGCTTTCTTT.

The chain recombines TRBV19 with TRBJ1-5, with D possibly TRBD1 on 5 matching bases. This CDR3 has 18 residues. V was pared by 3 bases and J by 0 bases, with 18 bases between. Germline V gives CDR1 LNHDA, CDR2 SQIVND (reference sequence). The CDR3 DNA follows: TGTGCCAGTAGTATTAGGAGTGGCGGGAGGGGTAGCAATCAGCCCCAGCATTTT. Amino acids: CASSIRSGGRGSNQPQHF.

In this sample, this clone turned up once. J is TRBJ1-1 and V is TRBV5-4; 8 positions match TRBD1. V gave up 4 bases and J gave up 1 base; unmatched junction bases: 3. This CDR3 is built from 14 residues. Germline-derived CDR1 and CDR2 are SGHNT and YYREEE (reference sequence). The CDR3 sequence: CASSTDRGNTEAFF. CDR3 bases: TGTGCCAGCAGCACAGACAGGGGGAACACTGAAGCTTTCTTT.

The chain carries TRBV7-8 and TRBJ2-3; 8 positions match TRBD1. With V trimmed by 1 base and J by 5 bases, 8 bases remained unmatched. Germline CDR1 is SGHVS and CDR2 is FQNEAQ. The CDR3 totals 16 residues. The CDR3 DNA follows: TGTGCCAGCAGCTTAGGGCAGGGGGCTTCTGAAGATACGCAGTATTTT. Protein: CASSLGQGASEDTQYF.

V gene TRBV5-1 combines with J gene TRBJ2-5, with 13 bases lining up with TRBD2. CDR1 SGHRS and CDR2 YFSETQ come from the germline V gene. Unmatched junction bases numbered 13, after V lost 4 bases and J lost 4 bases. This CDR3 contains 18 residues. The CDR3 region is CASSLARLAGGRGETQYF. CDR3 DNA: TGCGCCAGCAGCCTCGCCCGACTAGCGGGGGGCCGAGGAGAGACCCAGTACTTC.

This chain links TRBV19 with TRBJ1-4; 7 positions match TRBD1. The CDR3 totals 14 residues. Germline assignment: CDR1 LNHDA and CDR2 SQIVND (reference sequence). The junction had 1 base not matched to a gene; V was cut back by 3 bases and J by 3 bases. The CDR3 loop reads CASSIGTANEKLFF. The CDR3, as DNA: TGTGCCAGTAGTATCGGGACAGCTAATGAAAAACTGTTTTTT.

The chain uses TRBV4-2 and TRBJ1-2; D possibly corresponds to TRBD1 (5 bases). The CDR3 loop spans 15 amino acids. V was shortened by 2 bases and J by 3 bases, with 13 bases between the two germline ends. CDR1 is LGHNA and CDR2 is YNFKEQ in the germline V gene. The CDR3 DNA sequence: TGTGCCAGCAGCCAAATCGGGGGTAGGGACTATGGCTACACCTTC. It yields the protein CASSQIGGRDYGYTF.

This clone was observed a few times. The V call is TRBV5-1, the J call TRBJ2-2, with D unresolved. V was trimmed by 0 bases and J by 0 bases, leaving 12 bases between them. The CDR3 sequence is 17 residues long. The germline V gene encodes CDR1 SGHRS and CDR2 YFSETQ. CDR3 region: CASSLGSQPANTGELFF. The CDR3 nucleotides read TGCGCCAGCAGCTTGGGTAGCCAGCCAGCGAACACCGGGGAGCTGTTTTTT.

The chain is built from TRBV5-6 and TRBJ2-7; 9 bases match TRBD1. The CDR3 covers 14 residues. V lost 5 bases to trimming and J lost 4 bases; unmatched junction nucleotides: 7. CDR1 is SGHDT and CDR2 is YYEEEE in the germline V gene. CDR3 nucleotide sequence: TGTGCCAGCAGTTCCGGGACAGGGTCATACGAGCAGTACTTC. It yields the protein CASSSGTGSYEQYF.

The chain is built from TRBV7-9 and TRBJ1-4, with TRBD1 matching 8 bases. J lost 10 bases, V lost 3 bases, and 7 bases had no gene match. This CDR3 comprises 14 residues. Germline CDR1 and CDR2: SEHNR and FQNEAQ (reference sequence). DNA for the CDR3: TGTGCCAGCAGCTTGGACAGGGAATCGGTAAAACTGTTTTTT. Protein: CASSLDRESVKLFF.

This chain joins TRBV27 and TRBJ1-6, with TRBD1 matching 7 bases. Germline values: CDR1 MNHEY, CDR2 SMNVEV (reference sequence). The CDR3 runs to 13 residues. Unmatched junction bases numbered 3, after V lost 5 bases and J lost 8 bases. CDR3 nucleotide sequence: TGTGCCAGCAGTCAAGGACAGGATTCACCCCTCCACTTT. Protein sequence: CASSQGQDSPLHF.

V gene TRBV2 combines with J gene TRBJ2-7; the match to TRBD1 covers 8 bases. J was trimmed by 3 bases and V by 6 bases; bases with no gene match: 1. The length of the CDR3 is 12 residues. Germline V gene lookup returns CDR1 SNHLY and CDR2 FYNNEI. The CDR3 protein is CASRGTGYEQYF. CDR3 nucleotide sequence: TGTGCCAGCAGAGGGACAGGCTACGAGCAGTACTTC.

The rearrangement links TRBV2 to TRBJ1-6; perhaps TRBD1 as D (5 bases). The length of the CDR3 is 13 residues. Trimming left V 6 bases short and J 8 bases short, with 11 bases between. Germline lookup yields CDR1 SNHLY and CDR2 FYNNEI. CDR3 bases: TGTGCCAGCAGGTATGGGGGGGATTCACCCCTCCACTTT. Its protein is CASRYGGDSPLHF.

The chain recombines TRBV5-3 with TRBJ1-6; a possible D gene is TRBD1 (6 bases). TRBV5-3 carries the ORF label, with uncertain function. This CDR3 has 17 amino acids. V was cut by 0 bases and J by 6 bases, with 16 bases left in between. CDR3 amino acids: CARSLDETGGSNSPLHF. The CDR3, as DNA: TGTGCCAGAAGCTTGGATGAGACTGGGGGCAGTAATTCACCCCTCCACTTT.

Comments on this clone: Other DNA variants within this sample encode the same CDR3. The chain links TRBV2 to TRBJ1-4, with a tentative D call TRBD1 (5 bases). This CDR3 has 12 amino acids. CDR1 is SNHLY and CDR2 is FYNNEI in the germline V gene. V gave up 11 bases and J gave up 4 bases, with 11 bases separating them. In nucleotides, the CDR3 is TGTGCCGGACAACCCTATAATGAAAAACTGTTTTTT. Translated: CAGQPYNEKLFF.

This chain joins TRBV11-2 and TRBJ2-5; 7 bases agree with TRBD2. The CDR3 contains 12 residues. V lost 5 bases to trimming and J lost 7 bases; unmatched junction nucleotides: 4. The V gene's germline CDR1 is SGHAT and CDR2 FQNNGV. CDR3 coding DNA: TGTGCCAGCAGCCTGACGGGGGGGACCCAGTACTTC. Protein sequence: CASSLTGGTQYF. The complete variable domain, with remaining parts taken from reference TRBV11-2 and TRBJ2-5, reads EAGVAQSPRYKIIEKRQSVAFWCNPISGHATLYWYQQILGQGPKLLIQFQNNGVVDDSQLPKDRFSAERLKGVDSTLKIQPAKLEDSAVYLCASSLTGGTQYFGPGTRLLVL.

This clone was picked up a small number of times. The chain combines TRBV30 with TRBJ2-7; tentatively, D is TRBD1 (6 bases). This CDR3 contains 14 residues. Germline V CDR1 and CDR2: GTSNPN, SVGIG (reference sequence). Trimming cost V 4 bases and J 0 bases, with 13 bases left between them. In DNA, the CDR3 is TGTGCCTGGACCCAGGGGATGGGCTCCTACGAGCAGTACTTC. This gives the protein CAWTQGMGSYEQYF.

The chain recombines TRBV19 with TRBJ2-7; 12 bases agree with TRBD2. CDR3 length: 14 amino acids. V lost 6 bases, J lost 6 bases, and 6 bases stayed unmatched. Per the germline V gene, CDR1 is LNHDA and CDR2 is SQIVND (reference sequence). The CDR3 coding sequence is TGTGCCAGTAGGACTAGCGGGAGAATGGGCGAGCAGTACTTC. Translation: CASRTSGRMGEQYF.

CDR3 sequence reads: CASWGGTDLYGYTF. The CDR3 nucleotides are TGTGCCAGCTGGGGTGGGACAGACCTCTATGGCTACACCTTC. This chain links TRBV7-9 with TRBJ1-2; 7 bases map to TRBD1. The length of the CDR3 is 14 residues. CDR1 and CDR2 (germline): SEHNR, FQNEAQ (reference sequence). Trimming at V came to 8 bases and at J to 4 bases, leaving 10 bases not matched to a gene.

The chain has TRBV2 and TRBJ2-3; D gene uncertain. V lost 7 bases and J lost 6, with 8 bases in between. Germline CDR1 SNHLY, CDR2 FYNNEI. This CDR3 spans 11 amino acids. CDR3 DNA: TGTGCCAGCACCCTCTTGGATACGCAGTATTTT. It yields the protein CASTLLDTQYF.

The CDR3 sequence is CASSPEWGNIQYF. In nucleotides, the CDR3 is TGTGCCAGCAGCCCGGAGTGGGGCAACATTCAGTACTTC. J is TRBJ2-4 and V is TRBV27, with D possibly matching TRBD1 (5 bases). The CDR3 contains 13 residues. The germline V gene has CDR1 MNHEY and CDR2 SMNVEV (reference sequence). Trimming took off 6 bases at V and 7 bases at J, with 13 bases between the two ends.